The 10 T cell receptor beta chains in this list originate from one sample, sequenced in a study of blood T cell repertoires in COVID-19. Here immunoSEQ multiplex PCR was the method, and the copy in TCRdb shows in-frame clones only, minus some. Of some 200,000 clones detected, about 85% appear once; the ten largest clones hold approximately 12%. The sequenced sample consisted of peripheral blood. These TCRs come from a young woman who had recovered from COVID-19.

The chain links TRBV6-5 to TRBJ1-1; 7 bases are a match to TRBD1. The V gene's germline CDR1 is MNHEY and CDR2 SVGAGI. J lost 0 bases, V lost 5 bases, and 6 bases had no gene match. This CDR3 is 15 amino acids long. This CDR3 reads CASSLRGQMNTEAFF. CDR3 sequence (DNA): TGTGCCAGCAGTCTTCGGGGACAGATGAACACTGAAGCTTTCTTT.

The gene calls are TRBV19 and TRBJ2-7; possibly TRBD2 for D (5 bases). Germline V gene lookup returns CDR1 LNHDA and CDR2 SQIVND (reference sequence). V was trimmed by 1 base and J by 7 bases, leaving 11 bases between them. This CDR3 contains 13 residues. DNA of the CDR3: TGTGCCAGTAGTATAGGACCTGGCGGGGAGCAGTACTTC. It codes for CASSIGPGGEQYF.

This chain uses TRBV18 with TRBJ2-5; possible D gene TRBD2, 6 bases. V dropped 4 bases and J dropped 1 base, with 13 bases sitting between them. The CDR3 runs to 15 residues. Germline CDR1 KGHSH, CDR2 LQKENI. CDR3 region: CASSREMRGQETQYF. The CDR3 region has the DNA TGTGCCAGCTCACGAGAAATGCGGGGCCAAGAGACCCAGTACTTC. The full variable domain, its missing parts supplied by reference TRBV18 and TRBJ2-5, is NAGVMQNPRHLVRRRGQEARLRCSPMKGHSHVYWYRQLPEEGLKFMVYLQKENIIDESGMPKERFSAEFPKEGPSILRIQQVVRGDSAAYFCASSREMRGQETQYFGPGTRLLVL.

The CDR3 here is CASSQGLAVYEQYF. DNA for the CDR3: TGCGCCAGCAGCCAGGGACTAGCGGTCTACGAGCAGTACTTC. The chain links TRBV4-3 to TRBJ2-7; 11 nucleotides align to TRBD2. J gave up 3 bases and V 3 bases, and 1 base lay outside the gene matches. The length of the CDR3 is 14 residues. Looked up from germline, CDR1 is LGHNA and CDR2 is YSLEER.

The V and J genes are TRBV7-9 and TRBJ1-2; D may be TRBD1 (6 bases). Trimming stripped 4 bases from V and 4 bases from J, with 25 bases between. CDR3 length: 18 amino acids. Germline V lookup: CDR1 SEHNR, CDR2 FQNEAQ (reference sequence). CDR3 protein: CASSSTTRQVEWVYGYTF. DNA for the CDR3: TGTGCCAGCAGCTCGACAACCAGACAGGTAGAGTGGGTCTATGGCTACACCTTC.

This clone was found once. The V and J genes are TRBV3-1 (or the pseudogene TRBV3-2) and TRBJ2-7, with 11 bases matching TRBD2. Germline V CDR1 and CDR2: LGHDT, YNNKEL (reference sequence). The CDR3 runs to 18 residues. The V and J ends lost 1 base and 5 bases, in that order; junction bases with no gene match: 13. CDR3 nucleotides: TGTGCCAGCAGCCAAGGTAATAGCGGGAGGGGCTCGCCGCACGAGCAGTACTTC. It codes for CASSQGNSGRGSPHEQYF.

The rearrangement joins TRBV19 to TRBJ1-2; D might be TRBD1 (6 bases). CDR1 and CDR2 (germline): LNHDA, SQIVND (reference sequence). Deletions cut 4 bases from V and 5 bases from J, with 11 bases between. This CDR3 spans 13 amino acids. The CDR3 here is CASSTQGTYGYTF. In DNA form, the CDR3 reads TGTGCCAGTAGTACACAGGGTACTTATGGCTACACCTTC.

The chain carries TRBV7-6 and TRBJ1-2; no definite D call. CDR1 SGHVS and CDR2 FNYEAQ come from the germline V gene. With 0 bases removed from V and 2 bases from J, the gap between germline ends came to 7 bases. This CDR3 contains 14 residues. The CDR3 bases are TGTGCCAGCAGCTTAGCGGGCAAGAACTATGGCTACACCTTC. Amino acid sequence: CASSLAGKNYGYTF.

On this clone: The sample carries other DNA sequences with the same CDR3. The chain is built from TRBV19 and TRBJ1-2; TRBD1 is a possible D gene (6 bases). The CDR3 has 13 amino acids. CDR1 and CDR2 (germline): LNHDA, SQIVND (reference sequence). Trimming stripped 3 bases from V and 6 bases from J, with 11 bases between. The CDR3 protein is CASSIGTGNGYTF. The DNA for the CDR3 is TGTGCCAGTAGTATCGGAACAGGGAATGGCTACACCTTC.

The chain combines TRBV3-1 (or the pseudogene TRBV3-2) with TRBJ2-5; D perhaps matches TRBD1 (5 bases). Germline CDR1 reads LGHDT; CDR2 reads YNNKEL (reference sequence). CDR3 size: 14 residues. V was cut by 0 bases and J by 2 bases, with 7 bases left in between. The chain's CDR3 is CASSQEYRQETQYF. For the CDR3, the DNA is TGTGCCAGCAGCCAAGAATACAGGCAAGAGACCCAGTACTTC.